One sample yielded the 22 T cell receptor beta chains listed below, sequenced in a study of cytomegalovirus exposure and HLA in healthy donors. This PCR relied on a set of 60 Vbeta primers and 13 Jbeta primers. TCRdb's table, derived via immunoSEQ multiplex PCR, lists solely in-frame clones and lacks some. This table holds under 200,000 clones, over 70% found once. What was sequenced was PBMCs. The origin of the receptors is a man aged 40-49 years in good health and CMV-seronegative.

J is TRBJ2-5 and V is TRBV5-6, with D maybe TRBD2 (5 bases). This CDR3 is built from 13 residues. V lost 0 bases to trimming and J lost 3 bases, with 6 bases between them. The germline V gene has CDR1 SGHDT and CDR2 YYEEEE. CDR3 coding DNA: TGTGCCAGCAGCTTGGACGGGAAAGAGACCCAGTACTTC. Its protein is CASSLDGKETQYF.

The rearrangement uses TRBV2 and TRBJ2-3; TRBD1 matches 7 bases. Germline CDR1 is SNHLY and CDR2 is FYNNEI. CDR3 length: 17 amino acids. V was pared by 4 bases and J by 0 bases, with 10 bases of the junction left unmatched. The CDR3 nucleotides read TGTGCCAGCAGTGTAGAGGGGGCCGCTACGAGCACAGATACGCAGTATTTT. Its protein is CASSVEGAATSTDTQYF.

The V gene is TRBV6-5, the J gene TRBJ2-7; 9 bases match TRBD2. This CDR3 spans 16 amino acids. Per germline, CDR1 MNHEY and CDR2 SVGAGI. V lost 0 bases and J lost 0; bases outside the gene matches: 3. The CDR3, as DNA: TGTGCCAGCAGTTACTCTAGCGGGGGTTACTCCTACGAGCAGTACTTC. Translating it yields CASSYSSGGYSYEQYF.

A remark on this clone: Germline and junction disagree at one end, which may indicate a read error. The chain uses TRBV27 and TRBJ2-1; D perhaps matches TRBD1 (6 bases). The CDR3 covers 11 residues. Per germline, CDR1 MNHEY and CDR2 SMNVEV (reference sequence). CDR3 protein: CASTPTRGLIF. DNA for the CDR3: TGTGCCAGCACCCCTACCAGGGGATTGATCTTC.

This sequence joins TRBV11-2 and TRBJ2-3; D perhaps matches TRBD1 (5 bases). Germline V gene lookup returns CDR1 SGHAT and CDR2 FQNNGV. Trimming shortened V by 0 bases and J by 4 bases, and 14 bases separated the two germline ends. There are 16 residues in the CDR3. The CDR3 region is CASSLDDTWGPDTQYF. The CDR3 nucleotides read TGTGCCAGCAGCTTAGATGACACCTGGGGCCCAGATACGCAGTATTTT.

The chain carries TRBV25-1 and TRBJ2-1, with 7 nucleotides matching TRBD2. The CDR3 spans 14 residues. V was clipped by 6 bases and J by 5 bases; unmatched bases: 7. Germline CDR1 is MGHDK and CDR2 is SYGVNS. The CDR3 sequence is CASRRASGDNEQFF. CDR3 in DNA: TGTGCCAGCAGGAGGGCTAGCGGAGACAATGAGCAGTTCTTC.

This clone occurred a few times. The genes are TRBV7-8 and TRBJ1-4; TRBD1 agrees at 8 bases. Germline V gene data show CDR1 as SGHVS and CDR2 as FQNEAQ. V shed 5 bases, J shed 0 bases, and the junction held 2 bases outside the gene matches. This CDR3 comprises 15 residues. The CDR3 DNA reads as TGTGCCAGCAGCCCACAGGGGGCAACTAATGAAAAACTGTTTTTT. Encoded protein: CASSPQGATNEKLFF.

The table lists this clone with a few counts. V gene TRBV7-9 combines with J gene TRBJ2-5; 12 bases are shared with TRBD2. V lost 5 bases, J lost 1 base, and 2 bases stayed unmatched. Germline CDR1 is SEHNR and CDR2 is FQNEAQ (reference sequence). This CDR3 is 15 amino acids long. The CDR3 here is CASSPSGGAQETQYF. The DNA for the CDR3 is TGTGCCAGCAGCCCTAGCGGGGGGGCCCAAGAGACCCAGTACTTC. The full variable domain, in which reference TRBV7-9 and TRBJ2-5 provide the parts outside the CDR3, is DTGVSQNPRHKITKRGQNVTFRCDPISEHNRLYWYRQTLGQGPEFLTYFQNEAQLEKSRLLSDRFSAERPKGSFSTLEIQRTEQGDSAMYLCASSPSGGAQETQYFGPGTRLLVL.

This clone was found a few times. The chain employs TRBV5-6 and TRBJ2-1, with a tentative D call TRBD1 (5 bases). This CDR3 spans 14 amino acids. V was shortened by 2 bases and J by 1 base, with 7 bases between the two germline ends. Germline lookup yields CDR1 SGHDT and CDR2 YYEEEE. CDR3 amino acids: CASSLGASYNEQFF. The CDR3 DNA is TGTGCCAGCAGCTTAGGGGCTTCCTACAATGAGCAGTTCTTC. The complete variable domain, with remaining parts taken from reference TRBV5-6 and TRBJ2-1, reads DAGVTQSPTHLIKTRGQQVTLRCSPKSGHDTVSWYQQALGQGPQFIFQYYEEEERQRGNFPDRFSGHQFPNYSSELNVNALLLGDSALYLCASSLGASYNEQFFGPGTRLTVL.

This clone has more than one count but fewer than ten. J is TRBJ2-1 and V is TRBV4-1, with D possibly being TRBD2 (6 bases). CDR1 and CDR2 from the germline V gene are MGHRA and YSYEKL. V was clipped by 4 bases and J by 8 bases, with 12 bases between them. The CDR3 has 13 amino acids. This CDR3 reads CASSPGTSHEQFF. The DNA for the CDR3 is TGCGCCAGCAGCCCAGGCACTAGCCATGAGCAGTTCTTC.

This clone was seen a few times. The chain has TRBV19 and TRBJ1-1, with no clear D. The CDR3 consists of 13 residues. Germline CDR1 reads LNHDA; CDR2 reads SQIVND (reference sequence). The V gene lost 5 bases and the J gene lost 5 bases, with 12 bases spanning the gap. The CDR3 here is CASSPRSYTEAFF. In DNA form, the CDR3 reads TGTGCCAGTAGTCCTCGTTCGTATACTGAAGCTTTCTTT.

The chain couples TRBV15 to TRBJ2-4; the D is unclear. V was clipped by 0 bases and J by 0 bases, with 9 bases between them. Per the germline V gene, CDR1 is LNHNV and CDR2 is YYDKDF (reference sequence). CDR3 length: 16 residues. For the CDR3, the DNA is TGTGCCACCAGCAGAGAGGCACCGCTAGCCAAAAACATTCAGTACTTC. It encodes CATSREAPLAKNIQYF.

The CDR3 region is CASGPDRYQPQHF. The CDR3 DNA follows: TGTGCCAGTGGCCCGGACAGATATCAGCCCCAGCATTTT. V gene TRBV19 combines with J gene TRBJ1-5; D might be TRBD1 (6 bases). The CDR3 loop spans 13 amino acids. V lost 8 bases to trimming and J lost 5 bases, with 13 bases between them. CDR1 and CDR2 from the germline V gene are LNHDA and SQIVND (reference sequence).

The J gene is TRBJ1-1, the V gene TRBV11-2; D is uncertain. V was pared by 1 base and J by 1 base, with 7 bases between. CDR1 is SGHAT, CDR2 FQNNGV, per germline. This CDR3 has 14 residues. CDR3 sequence (DNA): TGTGCCAGCAGCTTAGGGGCAGCGAACACTGAAGCTTTCTTT. Its protein is CASSLGAANTEAFF.

The chain recombines TRBV4-3 with TRBJ2-1; 10 positions agree with TRBD2. Germline CDR1 and CDR2: LGHNA and YSLEER. The ends lost 1 base at V and 8 bases at J; junction bases unmatched: 14. The CDR3 totals 18 residues. The CDR3 bases are TGCGCCAGCAGCCAAGGTGGGGCTAGCGGGAGAAGTTGGGATGAGCAGTTCTTC. This encodes CASSQGGASGRSWDEQFF.

The chain has TRBV7-2 and TRBJ2-5, with 8 bases lining up with TRBD2. V dropped 2 bases and J dropped 0; count of bases not matched to a gene: 5. The germline CDR1 and CDR2 sequences are SGHTA and FQGNSA. This CDR3 has 16 amino acids. The CDR3 DNA follows: TGTGCCAGCAGCTTAAAGGCGCGGGGGGACCAAGAGACCCAGTACTTC. It yields the protein CASSLKARGDQETQYF.

The chain employs TRBV14 and TRBJ1-2, with D hard to call. Looked up from germline, CDR1 is SGHDN and CDR2 is FVKESK. The CDR3 contains 16 residues. V shed 1 base and J shed 2 bases, with 14 bases lying between them. CDR3 sequence (DNA): TGTGCCAGCAGCCAAGCGGGATGGGGTACCAACTATGGCTACACCTTC. Its protein is CASSQAGWGTNYGYTF.

V is TRBV19 and J is TRBJ1-1; D is uncertain. In germline, CDR1 is LNHDA, CDR2 SQIVND (reference sequence). This CDR3 region has 15 residues. Trimming cost V 2 bases and J 1 base, with 11 bases left between them. The CDR3 DNA reads TGTGCCAGTAGTATAAGCGGTTACCCGAACACTGAAGCTTTCTTT. Protein sequence: CASSISGYPNTEAFF.

This clone was picked up one time. J is TRBJ2-1 and V is TRBV9; TRBD2 might be the D (6 bases). V dropped 3 bases and J dropped 4 bases, with 8 bases sitting between them. The germline CDR1 and CDR2 sequences are SGDLS and YYNGEE. The CDR3 extends over 13 amino acids. The chain's CDR3 is CASSGGLYNEQFF. CDR3 bases: TGTGCCAGCAGCGGGGGACTTTACAATGAGCAGTTCTTC.

This clone was observed once. V is TRBV6-5 and J is TRBJ1-4, with 10 positions matching TRBD1. Germline V gene sequence: CDR1 MNHEY, CDR2 SVGAGI. The CDR3 is 14 residues long. Losses at the gene ends were 6 bases for V and 5 bases for J; bases not matched to a gene: 3. DNA for the CDR3: TGTGCCAGCAGCAGACAGGGGGCAAATGAAAAACTGTTTTTT. Residues: CASSRQGANEKLFF.

The chain couples TRBV27 to TRBJ2-3; a possible D gene is TRBD2 (6 bases). The CDR3 is 15 amino acids. V lost 2 bases, J lost 1 base, and 10 bases lay in between. CDR1 and CDR2 (germline): MNHEY, SMNVEV (reference sequence). The CDR3 here is CASSLVGGGTDTQYF. Written as DNA, the CDR3 is TGTGCCAGCAGTTTAGTTGGCGGGGGCACAGATACGCAGTATTTT.

V usage is TRBV7-2 and J usage is TRBJ2-3; 9 nucleotides line up with TRBD2. The CDR3 contains 15 residues. Per the germline V gene, CDR1 is SGHTA and CDR2 is FQGNSA. The ends lost 5 bases at V and 3 bases at J; junction bases unmatched: 6. The CDR3 region has the DNA TGTGCCAGCAGCCTTAGCGGGGGTTTGACAGATACGCAGTATTTT. Translating gives CASSLSGGLTDTQYF.